The source of this T cell receptor beta chain is a study of cytomegalovirus exposure and HLA in healthy donors. With regard to this clone: The antigen is unknown.

Whole-study findings and limits: Across all donors, roughly uniform sequencing depth was an assumption of the presence/absence analyses. With high specificity and sensitivity, the classifier reportedly diagnosed cytomegalovirus status. DRB1 had the most TCR associations and HLA-C the fewest, a later analysis found, with rates varying by HLA locus.

A multiplex PCR was run with 60 Vbeta primers and 13 Jbeta primers. Using immunoSEQ multiplex PCR, the repertoire was profiled, and TCRdb retains in-frame clones only, with some absent. Of roughly 100,000 clones listed, approximately 80% were seen once; the top ten hold 4.5% to 6%. V lost 3 bases, J lost 6 bases, and 0 bases stayed unmatched. The CDR3 loop spans 13 amino acids. Germline V gives CDR1 SGHVS, CDR2 FQNEAQ. This clonotype was obtained from a woman aged 40 to 49 in good health and CMV-seronegative. The sequenced material came from PBMCs. The rearrangement links TRBV7-8 to TRBJ1-5; 9 bases map to TRBD1. The chain's CDR3 is CASSLDRGQPQHF. The CDR3 bases are TGTGCCAGCAGCTTGGACAGGGGTCAGCCCCAGCATTTT.